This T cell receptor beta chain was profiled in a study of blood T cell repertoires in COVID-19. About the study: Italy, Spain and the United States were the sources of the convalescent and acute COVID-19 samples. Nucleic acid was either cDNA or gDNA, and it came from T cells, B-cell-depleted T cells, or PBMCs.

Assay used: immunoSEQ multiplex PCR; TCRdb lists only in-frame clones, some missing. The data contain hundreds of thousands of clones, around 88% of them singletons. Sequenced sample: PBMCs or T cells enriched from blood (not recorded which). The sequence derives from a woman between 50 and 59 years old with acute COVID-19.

Here the CDR3 DNA reads TGTGCCATCAGGACAGGACCGAACACTGAAGCTTTCTTT. This encodes CAIRTGPNTEAFF. The V call is TRBV10-3, the J call TRBJ1-1, with a weak D call TRBD1 (6 bases). Per germline, CDR1 ENHRY and CDR2 SYGVKD. Trimming removed 6 bases from V and 1 base from J, with 9 bases in between. The CDR3 sequence is 13 residues long.